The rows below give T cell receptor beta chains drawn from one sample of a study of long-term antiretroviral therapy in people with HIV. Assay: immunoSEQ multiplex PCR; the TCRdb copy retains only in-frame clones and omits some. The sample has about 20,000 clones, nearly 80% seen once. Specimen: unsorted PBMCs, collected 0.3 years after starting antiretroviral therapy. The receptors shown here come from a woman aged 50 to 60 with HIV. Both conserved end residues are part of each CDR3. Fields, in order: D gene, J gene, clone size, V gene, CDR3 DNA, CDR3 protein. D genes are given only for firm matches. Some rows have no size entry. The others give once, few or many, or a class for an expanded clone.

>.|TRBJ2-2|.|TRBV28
TGTGCCAGCAGCCTTCATACACCGAACACCGGGGAGCTGTTTTTT
CASSLHTPNTGELFF
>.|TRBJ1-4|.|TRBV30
TGTGCCTGGAGCCCAGGTGCCTCTAATGAAAAACTGTTTTTT
CAWSPGASNEKLFF
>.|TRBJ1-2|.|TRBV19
TGTGCCAGTACCTCCGGGACCTCCTACTATGGCTACACCTTC
CASTSGTSYYGYTF
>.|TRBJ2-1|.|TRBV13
TGTGCCAGCCTGAAGGGTGGGTACAATGAGCAGTTCTTC
CASLKGGYNEQFF
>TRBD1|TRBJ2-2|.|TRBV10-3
TGTGCCATCAGGAATCGGACAGGGAACACCGGGGAGCTGTTTTTT
CAIRNRTGNTGELFF
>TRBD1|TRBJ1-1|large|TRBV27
TGTGCCAGCAGAGTAGGACAGGTAGCTTTCTTT
CASRVGQVAFF
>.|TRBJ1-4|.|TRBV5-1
TGCGCCAGCAGCTGGGATAATGAAAAACTGTTTTTT
CASSWDNEKLFF
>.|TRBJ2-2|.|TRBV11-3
TGTGCCAGCAGCTTAGCAGGGCCCGGGGAGCTGTTTTTT
CASSLAGPGELFF
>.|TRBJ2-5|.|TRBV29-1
TGCAGCGTTGCCCTGCGGTACCAAGAGACCCAGTACTTC
CSVALRYQETQYF
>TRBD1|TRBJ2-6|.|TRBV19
TGTGCCAGTAGGCCAACAGGGGGCTTTGGGGCCAACGTCCTGACTTTC
CASRPTGGFGANVLTF
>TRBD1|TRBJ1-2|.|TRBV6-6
TGTGCCAGCAGTCCCTGGACAGGGGGGACTTATGGCTACACCTTC
CASSPWTGGTYGYTF
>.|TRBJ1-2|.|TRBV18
TGTGCCAGCTCACCGACGACAGGCGACCATAACTATGGCTACACCTTC
CASSPTTGDHNYGYTF
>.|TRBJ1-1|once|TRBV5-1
TGCGCCAGCAGCTTGGATGACAGGTCGAACACTGAAGCTTTCTTT
CASSLDDRSNTEAFF
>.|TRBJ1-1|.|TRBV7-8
TGTGCCAGCGGACACCCGAACACTGAAGCTTTCTTT
CASGHPNTEAFF
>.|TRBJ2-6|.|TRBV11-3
TGTGCCAGCAGCCCTGGAAACTCTGGGGCCAACGTCCTGACTTTC
CASSPGNSGANVLTF
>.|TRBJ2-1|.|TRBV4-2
TGTGCCAGCAGGGTATCGGGCGGGGCCGGGGCACACAATGAGCAGTTCTTC
CASRVSGGAGAHNEQFF
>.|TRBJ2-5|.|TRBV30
TGTGCCTGGGACGCCGGGGGATGGGAGACCCAGTACTTC
CAWDAGGWETQYF
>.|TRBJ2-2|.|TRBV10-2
TGCGCCACCACTGGACCTAACACCGGGGAGCTGTTTTTT
CATTGPNTGELFF
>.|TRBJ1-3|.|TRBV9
TGTGCCAGCAGCGTAGGGGCAGGGCTTTCTGGAAACACCATATATTTT
CASSVGAGLSGNTIYF
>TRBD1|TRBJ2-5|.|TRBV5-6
TGTGCCAGCAGCTTGGTTGCCGACAGGGCAGAGACCCAGTACTTC
CASSLVADRAETQYF
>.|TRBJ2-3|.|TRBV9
TGTGCCAGCAGCGTAGTCCCGGGAGCTAGCACAGATACGCAGTATTTT
CASSVVPGASTDTQYF
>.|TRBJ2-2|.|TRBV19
TGTGCCGGGCTTAGTACGAACACCGGGGAGCTGTTTTTT
CAGLSTNTGELFF
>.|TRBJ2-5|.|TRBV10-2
TGCGCCAGCAGTGAAACTGTCCAAGAGACCCAGTACTTC
CASSETVQETQYF
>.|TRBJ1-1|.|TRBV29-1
TGCAGCGTCGTTCCGTGGACAAACACTGAAGCTTTCTTT
CSVVPWTNTEAFF
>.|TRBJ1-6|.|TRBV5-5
TGTGCCAGCAGCGTCCAGGGGAATAATTCACCCCTCCACTTT
CASSVQGNNSPLHF
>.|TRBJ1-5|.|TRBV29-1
TGCAGCGTTGATACCCCCGCTCGCCCTCATCAGCCCCAGCATTTT
CSVDTPARPHQPQHF
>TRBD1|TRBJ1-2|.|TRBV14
TGTGCCAGCAGCCAACTTGACAGGGGAAGCGATGGCTACACCTTC
CASSQLDRGSDGYTF